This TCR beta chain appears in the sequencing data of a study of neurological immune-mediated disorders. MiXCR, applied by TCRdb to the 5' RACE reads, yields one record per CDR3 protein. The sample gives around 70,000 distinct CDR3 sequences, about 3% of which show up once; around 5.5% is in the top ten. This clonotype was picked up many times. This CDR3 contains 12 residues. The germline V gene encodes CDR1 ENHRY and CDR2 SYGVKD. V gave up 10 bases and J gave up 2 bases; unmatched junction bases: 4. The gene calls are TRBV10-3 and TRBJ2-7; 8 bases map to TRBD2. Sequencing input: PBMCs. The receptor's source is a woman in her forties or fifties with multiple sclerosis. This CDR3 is CATQAGAYEQYF. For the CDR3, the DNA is TGTGCCACACAAGCGGGAGCCTACGAGCAGTACTTC.